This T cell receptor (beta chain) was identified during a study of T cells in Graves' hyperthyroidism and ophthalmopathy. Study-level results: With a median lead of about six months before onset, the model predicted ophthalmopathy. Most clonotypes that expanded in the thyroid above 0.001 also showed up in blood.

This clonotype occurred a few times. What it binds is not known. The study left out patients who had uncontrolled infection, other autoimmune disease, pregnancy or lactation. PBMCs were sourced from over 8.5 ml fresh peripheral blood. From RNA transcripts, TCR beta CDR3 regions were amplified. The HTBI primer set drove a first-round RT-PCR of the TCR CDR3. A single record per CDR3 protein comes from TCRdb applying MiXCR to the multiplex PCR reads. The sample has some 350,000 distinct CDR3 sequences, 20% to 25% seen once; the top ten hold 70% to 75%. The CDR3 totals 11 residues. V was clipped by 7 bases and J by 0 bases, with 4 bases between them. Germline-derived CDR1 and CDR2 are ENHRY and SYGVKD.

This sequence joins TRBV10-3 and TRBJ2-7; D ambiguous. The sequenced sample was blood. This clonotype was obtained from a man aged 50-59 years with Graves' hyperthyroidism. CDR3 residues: CAITDSYEQYF. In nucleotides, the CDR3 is TGTGCCATCACTGACTCCTACGAGCAGTACTTC.